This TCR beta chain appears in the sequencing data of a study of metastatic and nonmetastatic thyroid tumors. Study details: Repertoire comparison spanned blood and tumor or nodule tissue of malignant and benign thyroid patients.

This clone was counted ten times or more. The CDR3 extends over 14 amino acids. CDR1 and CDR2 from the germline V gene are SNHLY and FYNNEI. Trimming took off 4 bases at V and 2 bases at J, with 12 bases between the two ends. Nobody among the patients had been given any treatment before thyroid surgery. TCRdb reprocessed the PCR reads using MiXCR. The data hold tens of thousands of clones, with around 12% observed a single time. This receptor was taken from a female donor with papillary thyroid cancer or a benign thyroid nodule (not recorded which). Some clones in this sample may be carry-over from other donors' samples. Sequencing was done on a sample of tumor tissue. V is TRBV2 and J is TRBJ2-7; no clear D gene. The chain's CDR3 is CASSVSRQAYEQYF. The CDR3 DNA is TGTGCCAGCAGTGTATCTAGACAAGCCTACGAGCAGTACTTC.